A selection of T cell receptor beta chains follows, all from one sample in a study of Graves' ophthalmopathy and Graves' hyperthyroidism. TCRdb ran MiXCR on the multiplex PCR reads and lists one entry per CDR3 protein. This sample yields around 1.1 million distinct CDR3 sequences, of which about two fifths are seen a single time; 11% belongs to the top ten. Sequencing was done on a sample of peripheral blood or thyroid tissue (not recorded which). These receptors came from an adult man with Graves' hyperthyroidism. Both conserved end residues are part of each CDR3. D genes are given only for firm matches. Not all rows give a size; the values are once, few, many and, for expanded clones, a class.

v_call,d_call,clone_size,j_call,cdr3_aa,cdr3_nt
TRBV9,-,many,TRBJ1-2,CASSVERSGGYTF,TGTGCCAGCAGCGTAGAAAGGTCGGGAGGCTACACCTTC
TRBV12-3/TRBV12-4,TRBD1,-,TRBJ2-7,CASSPPTGVGEQYF,TGTGCCAGCAGCCCCCCCACAGGGGTCGGGGAGCAGTACTTC
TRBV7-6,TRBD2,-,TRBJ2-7,CASSRGLAPSYEQYF,TGTGCCAGCAGCCGAGGACTAGCGCCGTCCTACGAGCAGTACTTC
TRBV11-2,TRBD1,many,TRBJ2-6,CASSTFRYRGSVGRMTF,TGTGCCAGCAGCACATTTAGATACAGGGGGAGCGTCGGACGGATGACTTTC
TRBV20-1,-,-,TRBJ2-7,CSARDRQQFYEQYF,TGCAGTGCTAGAGATCGACAGCAGTTCTACGAGCAGTACTTC
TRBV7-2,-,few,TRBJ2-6,CASSLARDSGANVLTF,TGTGCCAGCAGCTTAGCGAGAGACTCTGGGGCCAACGTCCTGACTTTC
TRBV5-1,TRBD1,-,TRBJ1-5,CASSPGDRGDNQPQHF,TGCGCCAGCAGCCCTGGTGACAGGGGCGACAATCAGCCCCAGCATTTT
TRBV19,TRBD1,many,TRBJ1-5,CASSIGTGPNQPQHF,TGTGCCAGTAGTATCGGGACAGGGCCCAATCAGCCCCAGCATTTT
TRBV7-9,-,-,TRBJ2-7,CASSSSGENEQYF,TGTGCCAGCAGCTCATCAGGGGAAAACGAGCAGTACTTC
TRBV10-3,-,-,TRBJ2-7,CASSDDGNSYEQYF,TGTGCCAGCAGTGACGACGGGAATTCCTACGAGCAGTACTTC
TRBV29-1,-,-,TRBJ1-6,CSVAVGDNSPLHF,TGCAGCGTTGCCGTAGGGGATAATTCACCCCTCCACTTT
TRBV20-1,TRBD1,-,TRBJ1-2,CSAREGTGDDYGYTF,TGCAGTGCTAGAGAGGGGACAGGGGACGACTATGGCTACACCTTC
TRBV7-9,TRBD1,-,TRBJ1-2,CASSPGWDRVHGYTF,TGTGCCAGCAGCCCAGGGTGGGACAGGGTCCATGGCTACACCTTC
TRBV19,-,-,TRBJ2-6,CASTMGTVGGNVLTF,TGTGCCAGTACCATGGGTACCGTAGGGGGCAACGTCCTGACTTTC
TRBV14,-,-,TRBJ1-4,CASSIRGGRPGEKLFF,TGTGCCAGCAGCATCCGGGGGGGGAGGCCCGGAGAAAAACTGTTTTTT
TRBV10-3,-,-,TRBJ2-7,CATTSSYEQYF,TGTGCCACTACAAGCTCCTACGAGCAGTACTTC
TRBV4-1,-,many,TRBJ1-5,CASSQRAVSNQPQHF,TGCGCCAGCAGCCAACGAGCGGTAAGCAATCAGCCCCAGCATTTT
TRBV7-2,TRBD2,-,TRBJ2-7,CASSGSGAEQYF,TGTGCCAGCAGCGGTAGCGGGGCCGAGCAGTACTTC
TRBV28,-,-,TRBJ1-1,CASTSAENTEAFF,TGTGCCAGCACATCAGCGGAGAACACTGAAGCTTTCTTT
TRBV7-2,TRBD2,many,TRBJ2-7,CASSFQRGLSYEQYF,TGTGCCAGCAGCTTCCAGCGGGGGCTTTCCTACGAGCAGTACTTC
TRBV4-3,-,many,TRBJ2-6,CASSQAPAGANVLTF,TGCGCCAGCAGCCAAGCCCCAGCTGGGGCCAACGTCCTGACTTTC
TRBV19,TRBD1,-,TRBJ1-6,CASTTRAGTGGASPLHF,TGTGCCAGTACCACCCGGGCCGGGACAGGGGGCGCGTCACCCCTCCACTTT
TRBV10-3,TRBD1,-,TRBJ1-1,CASRWDRGDTEAFF,TGTGCCAGCAGGTGGGACAGGGGCGATACTGAAGCTTTCTTT
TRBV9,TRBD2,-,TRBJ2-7,CASSVTGDGTSGMSF,TGTGCCAGCAGTGTAACGGGAGACGGGACTAGCGGGATGAGCTTC